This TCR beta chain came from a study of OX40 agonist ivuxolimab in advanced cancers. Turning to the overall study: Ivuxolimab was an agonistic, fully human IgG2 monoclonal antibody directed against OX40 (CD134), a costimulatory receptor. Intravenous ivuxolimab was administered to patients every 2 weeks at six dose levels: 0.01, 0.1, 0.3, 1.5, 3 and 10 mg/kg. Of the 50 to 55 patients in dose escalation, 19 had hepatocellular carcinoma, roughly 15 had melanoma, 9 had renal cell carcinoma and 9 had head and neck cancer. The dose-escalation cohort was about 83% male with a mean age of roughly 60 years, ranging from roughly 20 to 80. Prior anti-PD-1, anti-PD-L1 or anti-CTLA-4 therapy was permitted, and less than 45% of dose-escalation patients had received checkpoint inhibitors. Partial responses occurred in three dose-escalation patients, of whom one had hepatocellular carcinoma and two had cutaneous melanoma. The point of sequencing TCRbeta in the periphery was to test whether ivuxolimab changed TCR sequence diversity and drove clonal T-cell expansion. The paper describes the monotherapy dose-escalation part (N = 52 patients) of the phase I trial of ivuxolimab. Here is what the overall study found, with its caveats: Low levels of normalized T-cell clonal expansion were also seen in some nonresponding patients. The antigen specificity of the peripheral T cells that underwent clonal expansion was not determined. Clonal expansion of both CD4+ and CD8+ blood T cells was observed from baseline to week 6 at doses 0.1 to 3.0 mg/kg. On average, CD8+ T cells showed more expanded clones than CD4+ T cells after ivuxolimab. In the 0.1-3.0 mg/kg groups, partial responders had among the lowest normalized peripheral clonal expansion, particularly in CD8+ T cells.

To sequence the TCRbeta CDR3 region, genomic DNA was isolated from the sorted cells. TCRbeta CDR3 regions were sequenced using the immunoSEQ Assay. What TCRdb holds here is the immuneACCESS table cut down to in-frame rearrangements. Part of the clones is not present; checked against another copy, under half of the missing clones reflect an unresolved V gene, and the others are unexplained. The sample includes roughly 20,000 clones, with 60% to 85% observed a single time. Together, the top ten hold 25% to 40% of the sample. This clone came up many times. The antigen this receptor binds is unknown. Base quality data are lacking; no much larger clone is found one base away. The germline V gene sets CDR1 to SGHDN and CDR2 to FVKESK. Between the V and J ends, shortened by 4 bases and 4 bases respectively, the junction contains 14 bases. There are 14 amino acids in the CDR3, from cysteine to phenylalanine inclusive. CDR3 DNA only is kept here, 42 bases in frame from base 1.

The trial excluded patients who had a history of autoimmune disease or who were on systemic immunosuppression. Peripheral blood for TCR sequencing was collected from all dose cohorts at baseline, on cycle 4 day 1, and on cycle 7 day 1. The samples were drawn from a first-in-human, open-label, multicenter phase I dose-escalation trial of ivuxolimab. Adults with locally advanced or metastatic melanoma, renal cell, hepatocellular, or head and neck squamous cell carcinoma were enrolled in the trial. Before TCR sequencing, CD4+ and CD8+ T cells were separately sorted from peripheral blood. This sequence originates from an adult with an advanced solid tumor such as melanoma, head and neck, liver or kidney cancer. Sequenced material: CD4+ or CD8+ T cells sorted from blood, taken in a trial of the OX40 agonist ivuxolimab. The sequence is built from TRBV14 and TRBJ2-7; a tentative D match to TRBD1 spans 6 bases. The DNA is TGTGCCAGCAGCCTCGGACAGAGTTGGTACGAGCAGTACTTC. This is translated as CASSLGQSWYEQYF.